Listed below are T cell receptor beta chains from one sample, sequenced in a study of somatic mutations in cytotoxic T cells in rheumatoid arthritis. Some clones are missing from TCRdb's copy, which holds only in-frame ones; the method was immunoSEQ multiplex PCR. The data contain about 18,000 clones, over 70% of them singletons. Sequenced: CD8+ T cells sorted from blood. The receptor source for this set is a woman aged 50 to 60 in good health. Each CDR3 is given with its conserved first and last residue. Fields, in order: D gene, J gene, clone size, V gene, CDR3 DNA, CDR3 protein. D genes are given only for firm matches. Part of the rows lack a size; the others show once, few, many or a class for expanded clones.

d_call: NA
j_call: TRBJ2-2
clone_size: NA
v_call: TRBV27
cdr3_nt: TGTGCCAGCAGTTACGGGACGAACACCGGGGAGCTGTTTTTT
cdr3_aa: CASSYGTNTGELFF

d_call: NA
j_call: TRBJ1-1
clone_size: NA
v_call: TRBV6-6
cdr3_nt: TGTGCCAGCAGTCTAGGGAAACAGGGTTTCACTGAAGCTTTCTTT
cdr3_aa: CASSLGKQGFTEAFF

d_call: NA
j_call: TRBJ2-1
clone_size: NA
v_call: TRBV7-7
cdr3_nt: TGTGCCAGCAGCTTCCCGACTAGGAACTCCTACAATGAGCAGTTCTTC
cdr3_aa: CASSFPTRNSYNEQFF

d_call: NA
j_call: TRBJ2-1
clone_size: NA
v_call: TRBV7-6
cdr3_nt: TGTGCCAGCAGTCCGGAGACGGTTCTGTTTAACAATGAGCAGTTCTTC
cdr3_aa: CASSPETVLFNNEQFF

d_call: NA
j_call: TRBJ2-2
clone_size: once
v_call: TRBV6-1
cdr3_nt: TGTGCCAGCAGCGAAAGTGGGGGGAACACCGGGGAGCTGTTTTTT
cdr3_aa: CASSESGGNTGELFF

d_call: TRBD1
j_call: TRBJ2-7
clone_size: NA
v_call: TRBV15
cdr3_nt: TGTGCCACCAGCAGGGGAAGGGGGCTATACGAGCAGTACTTC
cdr3_aa: CATSRGRGLYEQYF

d_call: NA
j_call: TRBJ2-7
clone_size: NA
v_call: TRBV27
cdr3_nt: TGTGCCAGCAGTTTTGGGGGGTACGAGCAGTACTTC
cdr3_aa: CASSFGGYEQYF

d_call: TRBD2
j_call: TRBJ2-7
clone_size: NA
v_call: TRBV4-2
cdr3_nt: TGTGCCAGCAGCCAAGATATGGAGGGTAGCGGGGGGTACGAGCAGTACTTC
cdr3_aa: CASSQDMEGSGGYEQYF

d_call: TRBD2
j_call: TRBJ2-1
clone_size: NA
v_call: TRBV5-1
cdr3_nt: TGCGCCAGCAGCGGGAGCGGGGGGGCGAATGAGCAGTTCTTC
cdr3_aa: CASSGSGGANEQFF

d_call: NA
j_call: TRBJ2-1
clone_size: NA
v_call: TRBV19
cdr3_nt: TGTGCCAGTAGTATAGAAGCGGACAGCGTTCAGTTCTTC
cdr3_aa: CASSIEADSVQFF

d_call: NA
j_call: TRBJ2-7
clone_size: once
v_call: TRBV7-6
cdr3_nt: TGTGCCAGCAGCTTAGCTGCAGAATCCGCCGAGCAGTACTTC
cdr3_aa: CASSLAAESAEQYF

d_call: TRBD1
j_call: TRBJ1-5
clone_size: NA
v_call: TRBV5-6
cdr3_nt: TGTGCCAGCAGCTACGGGACAGGGAAGCAGCCCCAGCATTTT
cdr3_aa: CASSYGTGKQPQHF

d_call: NA
j_call: TRBJ1-1
clone_size: NA
v_call: TRBV28
cdr3_nt: TGTGCCAGCAAGATCTTATCGGGACATACTTTGATCACTGAAGCTTTCTTT
cdr3_aa: CASKILSGHTLITEAFF

d_call: TRBD1
j_call: TRBJ1-5
clone_size: NA
v_call: TRBV5-8
cdr3_nt: TGTGCCAGCAGCTTGGAGGGGGCGAGCAATCAGCCCCAGCATTTT
cdr3_aa: CASSLEGASNQPQHF

d_call: TRBD1
j_call: TRBJ1-2
clone_size: NA
v_call: TRBV7-8
cdr3_nt: TGTGCCAGCAGCTCCACGACGACTGACAGGGGGAAAAATGGCTACACCTTC
cdr3_aa: CASSSTTTDRGKNGYTF

d_call: NA
j_call: TRBJ1-3
clone_size: once
v_call: TRBV6-5
cdr3_nt: TGTGCCAGCAGTTACGCGGAAGGTGACACCATATATTTT
cdr3_aa: CASSYAEGDTIYF

d_call: NA
j_call: TRBJ2-1
clone_size: once
v_call: TRBV5-8
cdr3_nt: TGTGCCAGCAGGAGCAGACACGGTGAGCAGTTCTTC
cdr3_aa: CASRSRHGEQFF

d_call: NA
j_call: TRBJ2-7
clone_size: NA
v_call: TRBV9
cdr3_nt: TGTGCCAGCAGTCATTCAGGGGATGACTACGAGCAGTACTTC
cdr3_aa: CASSHSGDDYEQYF

d_call: NA
j_call: TRBJ2-1
clone_size: NA
v_call: TRBV28
cdr3_nt: TGTGCCAGCAGTACGACTGACAATGAGCAGTTCTTC
cdr3_aa: CASSTTDNEQFF

d_call: TRBD1
j_call: TRBJ2-2
clone_size: NA
v_call: TRBV19
cdr3_nt: TGTGCCAGTGCGACAGGGGCGGGCACCGGGGAGCTGTTTTTT
cdr3_aa: CASATGAGTGELFF

d_call: NA
j_call: TRBJ2-7
clone_size: NA
v_call: TRBV27
cdr3_nt: TGTGCCAGCAGTTTATTGACGGGAGCCTACGAGCAGTACTTC
cdr3_aa: CASSLLTGAYEQYF

d_call: TRBD1
j_call: TRBJ1-1
clone_size: NA
v_call: TRBV6-6
cdr3_nt: TGTGCCAGCAGTTACTCGGGACAGGAAAACACTGAAGCTTTCTTT
cdr3_aa: CASSYSGQENTEAFF

d_call: NA
j_call: TRBJ2-2
clone_size: NA
v_call: TRBV25-1
cdr3_nt: TGTGCCAGCAGTGGAGGGGAGGACACCGGGGAGCTGTTTTTT
cdr3_aa: CASSGGEDTGELFF

d_call: NA
j_call: TRBJ2-7
clone_size: NA
v_call: TRBV6-1
cdr3_nt: TGTGCCAGCAGTGAAGCCGTAGCGGAGCCGGCCCACGAGCAGTACTTC
cdr3_aa: CASSEAVAEPAHEQYF

d_call: NA
j_call: TRBJ1-5
clone_size: medium-sized
v_call: TRBV12-2
cdr3_nt: TGTGCAAGTCGCCGTAGACAGGAGGGGAATCAGCCCCAGCATTTT
cdr3_aa: CASRRRQEGNQPQHF

d_call: NA
j_call: TRBJ1-1
clone_size: few
v_call: TRBV6-6
cdr3_nt: TGTGCCAGCAGTTACTCGATTTTGCCAGGGCTCACTGAAGCTTTCTTT
cdr3_aa: CASSYSILPGLTEAFF

d_call: TRBD2
j_call: TRBJ2-1
clone_size: once
v_call: TRBV15
cdr3_nt: TGTGCCACCAGCAGAGAGACTAGCGGGTTACCGAACAATGAGCAGTTCTTC
cdr3_aa: CATSRETSGLPNNEQFF

d_call: NA
j_call: TRBJ2-5
clone_size: once
v_call: TRBV2
cdr3_nt: TGTGCCAGCAGGGATCCTCGGGACCCGGAGACCCAGTACTTC
cdr3_aa: CASRDPRDPETQYF

d_call: NA
j_call: TRBJ2-7
clone_size: NA
v_call: TRBV10-1
cdr3_nt: TGCGCCAGCAGTGTTGCTAGCGATGACGAGCAGTACTTC
cdr3_aa: CASSVASDDEQYF

d_call: NA
j_call: TRBJ2-1
clone_size: NA
v_call: TRBV7-9
cdr3_nt: TGTGCCAGCAGCTCCAGGGGAAATGAGCAGTTCTTC
cdr3_aa: CASSSRGNEQFF

d_call: NA
j_call: TRBJ1-1
clone_size: NA
v_call: TRBV27
cdr3_nt: TGTGCCAGCAGTTTAAATCCAGGGACCACTGAAGCTTTCTTT
cdr3_aa: CASSLNPGTTEAFF

d_call: NA
j_call: TRBJ2-7
clone_size: NA
v_call: TRBV9
cdr3_nt: TGTGCCAGCAGCGAGGTCCGGGACCACGACTACGAGCAGTACTTC
cdr3_aa: CASSEVRDHDYEQYF

d_call: NA
j_call: TRBJ2-3
clone_size: NA
v_call: TRBV21-1
cdr3_nt: TGTGCCAGCAGCAATACCAGCGGGGGGGCAACAGGTTCTAGCACAGATACGCAGTATTTT
cdr3_aa: CASSNTSGGATGSSTDTQYF

d_call: TRBD1
j_call: TRBJ2-1
clone_size: NA
v_call: TRBV6-5
cdr3_nt: TGTGCCAGCAGTTTCGGGACAGGGGCACGTGAGCAGTTCTTC
cdr3_aa: CASSFGTGAREQFF